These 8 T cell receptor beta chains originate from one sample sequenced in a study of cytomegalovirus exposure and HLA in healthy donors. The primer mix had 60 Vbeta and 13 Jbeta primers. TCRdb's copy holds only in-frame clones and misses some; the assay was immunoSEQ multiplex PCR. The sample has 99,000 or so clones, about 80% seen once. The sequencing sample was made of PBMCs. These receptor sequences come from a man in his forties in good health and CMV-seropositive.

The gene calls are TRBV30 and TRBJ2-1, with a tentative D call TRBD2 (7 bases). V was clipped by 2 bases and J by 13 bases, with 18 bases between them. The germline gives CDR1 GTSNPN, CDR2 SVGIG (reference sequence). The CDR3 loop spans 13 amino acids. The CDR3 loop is CAWSSQRGGQQFF. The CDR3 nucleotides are TGTGCCTGGAGTTCCCAAAGGGGGGGGCAACAGTTCTTC.

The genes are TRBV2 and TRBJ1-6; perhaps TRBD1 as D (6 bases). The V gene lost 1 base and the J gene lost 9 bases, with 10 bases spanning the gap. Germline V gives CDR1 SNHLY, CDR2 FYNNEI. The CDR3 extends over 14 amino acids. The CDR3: CASSEEDSFSPLHF. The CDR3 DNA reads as TGTGCCAGCAGTGAAGAGGACAGCTTTTCACCCCTCCACTTT.

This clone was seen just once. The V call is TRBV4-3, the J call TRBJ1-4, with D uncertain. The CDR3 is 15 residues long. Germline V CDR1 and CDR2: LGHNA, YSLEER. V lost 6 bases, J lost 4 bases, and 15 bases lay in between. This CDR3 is CASRESGRGNEKLFF. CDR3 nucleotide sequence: TGCGCCAGCAGGGAAAGTGGCAGAGGTAATGAAAAACTGTTTTTT.

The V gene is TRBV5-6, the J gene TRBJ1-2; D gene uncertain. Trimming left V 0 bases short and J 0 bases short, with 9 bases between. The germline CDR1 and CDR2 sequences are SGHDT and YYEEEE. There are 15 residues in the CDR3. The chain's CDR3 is CASSLVGGANYGYTF. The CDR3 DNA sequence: TGTGCCAGCAGCTTGGTGGGAGGTGCTAACTATGGCTACACCTTC.

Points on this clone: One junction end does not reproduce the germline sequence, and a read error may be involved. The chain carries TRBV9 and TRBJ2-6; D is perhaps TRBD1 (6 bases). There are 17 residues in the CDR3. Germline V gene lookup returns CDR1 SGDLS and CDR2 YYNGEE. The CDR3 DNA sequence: TGTGCCAGCAGCGCCACTACAGGGTCCTCTGGGGCCAACGGCCTGACTTTC. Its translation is CASSATTGSSGANGLTF.

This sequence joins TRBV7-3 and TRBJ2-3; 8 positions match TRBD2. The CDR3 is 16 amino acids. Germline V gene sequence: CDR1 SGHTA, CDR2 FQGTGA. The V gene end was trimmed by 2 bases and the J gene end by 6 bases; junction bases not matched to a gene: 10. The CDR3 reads CASSLGLGRGADTQYF. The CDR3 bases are TGTGCCAGCAGCTTAGGGCTTGGGCGGGGGGCCGATACGCAGTATTTT.

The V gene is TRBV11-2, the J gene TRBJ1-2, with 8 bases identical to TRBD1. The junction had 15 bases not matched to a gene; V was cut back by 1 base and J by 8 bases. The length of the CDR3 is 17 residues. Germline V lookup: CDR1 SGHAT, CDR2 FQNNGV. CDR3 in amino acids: CASSLGWRRQGPKGYTF. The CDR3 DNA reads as TGTGCCAGCAGCTTAGGTTGGCGCCGACAGGGGCCGAAGGGCTACACCTTC.

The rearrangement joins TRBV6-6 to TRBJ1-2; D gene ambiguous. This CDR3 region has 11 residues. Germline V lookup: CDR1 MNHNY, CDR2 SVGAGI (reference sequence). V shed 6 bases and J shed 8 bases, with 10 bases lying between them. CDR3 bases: TGTGCCAGCAGACAGTTGGTAGGCTACACCTTC. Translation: CASRQLVGYTF.